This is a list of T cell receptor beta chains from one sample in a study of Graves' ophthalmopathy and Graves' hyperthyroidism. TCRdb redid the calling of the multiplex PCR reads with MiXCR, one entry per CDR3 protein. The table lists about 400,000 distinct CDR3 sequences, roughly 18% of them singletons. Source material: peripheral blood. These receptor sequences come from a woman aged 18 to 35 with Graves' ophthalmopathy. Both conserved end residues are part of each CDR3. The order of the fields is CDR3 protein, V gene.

CDR3 protein: CASSLDQGRNTEAFF
V gene: TRBV11-2

CDR3 protein: CAWSVDRGTNQPQHF
V gene: TRBV30

CDR3 protein: CASSHFSGEQYF
V gene: TRBV7-2

CDR3 protein: CASRGPSAYEQYF
V gene: TRBV6-1

CDR3 protein: CATSRDLRLYGPYNEQFF
V gene: TRBV15

CDR3 protein: CSASNYGGETQYF
V gene: TRBV20-1

CDR3 protein: CASSGGTGGGMYEQYF
V gene: TRBV28

CDR3 protein: CSAGGLRAEAFF
V gene: TRBV29-1

CDR3 protein: CAWSTGSETQYF
V gene: TRBV30

CDR3 protein: CASSLAAGVGQETQYF
V gene: TRBV5-6

CDR3 protein: CASSSTAGLDYGYTF
V gene: TRBV5-1

CDR3 protein: CASGRVTGELFF
V gene: TRBV6-2/TRBV6-3

CDR3 protein: CASNHSPTGSLNTEAFF
V gene: TRBV6-4

CDR3 protein: CASSSVGGNQGKTQYF
V gene: TRBV5-1

CDR3 protein: CASSESWIGLDEQYF
V gene: TRBV10-2

CDR3 protein: CASNRYTGELFF
V gene: TRBV19